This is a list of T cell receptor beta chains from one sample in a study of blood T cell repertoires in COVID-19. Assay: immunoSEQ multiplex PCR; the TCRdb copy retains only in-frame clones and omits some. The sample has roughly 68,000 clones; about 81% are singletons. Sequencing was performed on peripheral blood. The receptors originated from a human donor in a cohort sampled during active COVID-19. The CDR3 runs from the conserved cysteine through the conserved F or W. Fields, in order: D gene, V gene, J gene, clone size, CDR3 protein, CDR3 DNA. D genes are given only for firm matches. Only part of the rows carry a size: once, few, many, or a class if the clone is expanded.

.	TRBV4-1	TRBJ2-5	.	CASSRVGGRETQYF	TGCGCCAGCAGCCGAGTCGGAGGCCGGGAGACCCAGTACTTC
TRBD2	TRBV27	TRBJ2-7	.	CASSWGSGSEQYF	TGTGCCAGCAGTTGGGGAAGCGGGAGCGAGCAGTACTTC
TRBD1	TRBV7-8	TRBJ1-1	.	CASSLLDRDTEAFF	TGTGCCAGCAGCTTATTGGACAGGGACACTGAAGCTTTCTTT
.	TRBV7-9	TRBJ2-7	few	CASSPATRWEQYF	TGTGCCAGCAGCCCGGCGACTAGGTGGGAGCAGTACTTC
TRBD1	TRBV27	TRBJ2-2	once	CASSSSRTGTTNTGELFF	TGTGCCAGCAGTTCTTCCCGGACAGGGACGACGAACACCGGGGAGCTGTTTTTT
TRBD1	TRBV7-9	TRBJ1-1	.	CASKKGATSEAFF	TGTGCCAGCAAGAAGGGGGCTACGTCTGAAGCTTTCTTT
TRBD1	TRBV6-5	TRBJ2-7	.	CASSRGHAYEQYF	TGTGCCAGCAGCAGGGGGCATGCCTACGAGCAGTACTTC
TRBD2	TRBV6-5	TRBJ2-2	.	CASSRGLADTGELFF	TGTGCCAGCAGCCGCGGACTAGCGGACACCGGGGAGCTGTTTTTT
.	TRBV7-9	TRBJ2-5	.	CASSTGFGETQYF	TGTGCCAGCAGTACAGGGTTCGGGGAGACCCAGTACTTC
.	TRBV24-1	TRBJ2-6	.	CATQGLGANVLTF	TGTGCCACCCAGGGACTCGGGGCCAACGTCCTGACTTTC
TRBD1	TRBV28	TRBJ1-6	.	CASRRDSAFDVNSPLHF	TGTGCCAGCAGAAGGGACAGCGCCTTCGATGTTAATTCACCCCTCCACTTT
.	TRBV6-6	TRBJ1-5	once	CASTRGHGGADQPQHF	TGTGCCAGCACAAGAGGCCACGGGGGGGCAGATCAGCCCCAGCATTTT
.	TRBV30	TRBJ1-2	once	CAWTLGGADGYTF	TGTGCCTGGACCCTAGGAGGGGCTGACGGCTACACCTTC
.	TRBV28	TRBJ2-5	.	CASSSAQGYTQYF	TGTGCCAGCAGTTCAGCCCAGGGTTACACCCAGTACTTC
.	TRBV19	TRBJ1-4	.	CATSGATNEKLFF	TGTGCCACCTCAGGGGCTACTAATGAAAAACTGTTTTTT
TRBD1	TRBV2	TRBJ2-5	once	CASSRGQGVLGPQVAQYF	TGTGCCAGCAGCCGCGGACAGGGGGTACTGGGTCCCCAAGTTGCCCAGTACTTC
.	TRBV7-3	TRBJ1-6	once	CASSLRGPETHSPLHF	TGTGCCAGCAGCTTAAGAGGGCCTGAGACTCACTCACCCCTCCACTTT
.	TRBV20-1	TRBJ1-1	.	CSAATPEAFF	TGCAGTGCTGCGACACCCGAAGCTTTCTTT
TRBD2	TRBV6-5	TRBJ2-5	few	CASSFREGLQETQYF	TGTGCCAGCAGTTTTCGGGAGGGATTACAAGAGACCCAGTACTTC
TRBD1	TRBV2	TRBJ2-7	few	CATSGTVSSYEQYF	TGTGCCACCTCGGGGACAGTGAGCTCCTACGAGCAGTACTTC
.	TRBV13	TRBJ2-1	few	CASSSLAVLANEQFF	TGTGCCAGCAGCTCGCTAGCCGTTCTAGCCAATGAGCAGTTCTTC
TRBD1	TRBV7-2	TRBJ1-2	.	CASSLGGQGYGYTF	TGTGCCAGCAGCTTAGGGGGACAGGGCTATGGCTACACCTTC
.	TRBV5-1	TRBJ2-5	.	CASSSFHGTNQETQYF	TGCGCCAGCAGCTCGTTCCACGGGACAAACCAAGAGACCCAGTACTTC
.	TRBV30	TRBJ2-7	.	CAWSSTRLSYEQYF	TGTGCCTGGAGTTCGACTAGACTGTCCTACGAGCAGTACTTC
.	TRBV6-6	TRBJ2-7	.	CASTSKSDEQYF	TGTGCCAGCACTTCTAAGTCCGACGAGCAGTACTTC
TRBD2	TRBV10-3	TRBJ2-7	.	CAIRLGGEYEQYF	TGTGCCATCAGACTGGGGGGGGAATACGAGCAGTACTTC
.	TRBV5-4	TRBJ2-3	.	CASSLQRGGGLRTDTQYF	TGTGCCAGCAGTTTACAAAGGGGAGGGGGTTTACGCACAGATACGCAGTATTTT
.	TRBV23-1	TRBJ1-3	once	CASSQGSRSGNTIYF	TGCGCCAGCAGTCAGGGCAGCCGCTCTGGAAACACCATATATTTT
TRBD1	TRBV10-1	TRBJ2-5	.	CASSESTGMETQYF	TGCGCCAGCAGTGAGTCGACAGGGATGGAGACCCAGTACTTC
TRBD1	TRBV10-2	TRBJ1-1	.	CASGDSEAFF	TGCGCCAGCGGGGACAGCGAAGCTTTCTTT
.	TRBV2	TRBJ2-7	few	CAAFSSGPYEQYF	TGTGCCGCCTTTTCAAGCGGGCCCTACGAGCAGTACTTC
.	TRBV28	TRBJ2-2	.	CASSRDSRELFF	TGTGCCAGCAGCCGCGACAGCCGGGAGCTGTTTTTT
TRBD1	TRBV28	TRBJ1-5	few	CASSSDRELGQPQHF	TGTGCCAGCAGTTCGGACAGGGAGTTGGGTCAGCCCCAGCATTTT
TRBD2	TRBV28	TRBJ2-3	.	CASSSLRGTKERDTQYF	TGTGCCAGCAGTTCGTTGAGAGGGACTAAGGAGCGGGATACGCAGTATTTT
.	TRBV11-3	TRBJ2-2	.	CASSPGGGTGELFF	TGTGCCAGCAGCCCGGGGGGCGGCACCGGGGAGCTGTTTTTT
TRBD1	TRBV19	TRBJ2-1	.	CASHGTGGFNEQFF	TGTGCCAGTCACGGGACAGGGGGCTTCAATGAGCAGTTCTTC
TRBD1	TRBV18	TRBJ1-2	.	CASSPPKGTGVFGYTF	TGTGCCAGCTCACCACCCAAAGGGACAGGAGTTTTCGGCTACACCTTC
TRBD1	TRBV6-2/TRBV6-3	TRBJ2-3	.	CASSTRTGSPDTQYF	TGTGCCAGCAGTACCCGGACAGGCTCCCCAGATACGCAGTATTTT
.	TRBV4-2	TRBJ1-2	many	CASSREVINYGYTF	TGTGCCAGCAGCCGGGAGGTAATTAACTATGGCTACACCTTC
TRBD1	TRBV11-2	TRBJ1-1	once	CASSLETQGARGTEAFF	TGTGCCAGCAGCTTAGAAACGCAGGGGGCAAGGGGCACTGAAGCTTTCTTT
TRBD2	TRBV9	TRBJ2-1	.	CASSFSGSTYNEQFF	TGTGCCAGCAGCTTCAGCGGGAGTACTTACAATGAGCAGTTCTTC
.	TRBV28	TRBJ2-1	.	CASSFNGSPPTEQFF	TGTGCCAGCAGTTTCAATGGGTCGCCTCCGACAGAGCAGTTCTTC
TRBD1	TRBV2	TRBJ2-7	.	CASSADRGSYEQYF	TGTGCCAGCAGTGCGGACAGGGGTTCCTACGAGCAGTACTTC
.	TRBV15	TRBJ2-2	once	CATSSGVRTGELFF	TGTGCCACCAGCAGCGGGGTGAGGACCGGGGAGCTGTTTTTT
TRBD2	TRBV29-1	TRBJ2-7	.	CSVVLAGDPAGEQYF	TGCAGCGTAGTACTAGCGGGAGACCCAGCTGGGGAGCAGTACTTC
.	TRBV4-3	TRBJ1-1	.	CASSQVRDLPVGTMNTEAFF	TGCGCCAGCAGCCAAGTACGGGACTTACCGGTGGGAACCATGAACACTGAAGCTTTCTTT
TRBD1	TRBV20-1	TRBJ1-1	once	CSASGGTGKDTEAFF	TGCAGTGCTAGTGGGGGGACAGGGAAGGACACTGAAGCTTTCTTT
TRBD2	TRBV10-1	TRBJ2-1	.	CASSGSTSGVIVNEQFF	TGCGCCAGCAGTGGGTCGACTAGCGGGGTCATTGTAAATGAGCAGTTCTTC
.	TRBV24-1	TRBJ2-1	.	CATSGRQDGLYNEQFF	TGTGCCACCAGTGGGAGACAGGACGGCCTTTACAATGAGCAGTTCTTC
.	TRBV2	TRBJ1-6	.	CASGPRSTNSPLHF	TGTGCCAGCGGTCCCCGGAGCACAAATTCACCCCTCCACTTT
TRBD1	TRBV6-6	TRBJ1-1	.	CASSNHDRDEAFF	TGTGCCAGCAGCAACCACGACAGGGATGAAGCTTTCTTT
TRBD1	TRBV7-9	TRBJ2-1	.	CASSLRTGEYNEQFF	TGTGCCAGCAGCCTGAGGACAGGGGAATACAATGAGCAGTTCTTC
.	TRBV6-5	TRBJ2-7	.	CASKVGAGADAQYF	TGTGCCAGCAAAGTTGGGGCAGGGGCTGACGCGCAGTACTTC
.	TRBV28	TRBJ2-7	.	CASNGGTLREQYF	TGTGCCAGCAACGGGGGAACCCTAAGAGAGCAGTACTTC